The clone carrying this T cell receptor (beta chain) appeared many times. Its cognate antigen is unknown. TCRdb called the 5' RACE reads again in MiXCR, with one record for every CDR3 protein. The table records 250,000 or so distinct CDR3 sequences, about 10% of them present only once. These data come from a study of CD8 T cells in ankylosing spondylitis. Broader study findings: Reports say disease-linked clones showed up significantly more in matched ankylosing spondylitis synovial fluid. Seemingly characteristic of ankylosing spondylitis blood was a TCR beta motif consisting of 7 or 8 highly homologous variants. Earlier literature documents some of the motif variants in reactive arthritis synovial fluid and blood. Relatively scarce in peripheral blood, disease-linked clones were CD8+.

V shed 5 bases and J 3 bases; nucleotides not matched to a gene: 10. CDR1 and CDR2 from the germline V gene are MNHEY and SMNVEV (reference sequence). CDR3 length: 15 residues. The chain is built from TRBV27 and TRBJ2-7; 7 bases agree with TRBD1. The sequenced sample was blood, either unsorted or a sorted T cell fraction (not recorded which). This TCR was recovered from a male donor with ankylosing spondylitis or in good health (not recorded which). The CDR3 spells CASSPPGQENYEQYF. Written as DNA, the CDR3 is TGTGCCAGCAGTCCCCCCGGACAGGAAAACTACGAGCAGTACTTC.